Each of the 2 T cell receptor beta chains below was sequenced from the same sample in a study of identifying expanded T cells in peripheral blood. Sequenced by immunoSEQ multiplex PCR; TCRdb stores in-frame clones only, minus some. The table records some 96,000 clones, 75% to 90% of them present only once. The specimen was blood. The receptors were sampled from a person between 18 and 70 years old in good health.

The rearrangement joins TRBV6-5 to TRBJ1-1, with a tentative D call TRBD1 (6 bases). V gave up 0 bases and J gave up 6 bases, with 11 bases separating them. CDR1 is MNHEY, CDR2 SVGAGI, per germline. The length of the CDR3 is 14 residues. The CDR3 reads CASSYSNNRAEAFF. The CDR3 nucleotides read TGTGCCAGCAGTTACTCTAATAACAGGGCTGAAGCTTTCTTT.

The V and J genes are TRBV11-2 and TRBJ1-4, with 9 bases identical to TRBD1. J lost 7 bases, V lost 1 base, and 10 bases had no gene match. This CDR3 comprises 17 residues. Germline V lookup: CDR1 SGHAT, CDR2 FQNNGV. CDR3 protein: CASSLVFTRDRAEKLFF. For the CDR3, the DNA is TGTGCCAGCAGCTTAGTGTTTACGCGGGACAGGGCTGAAAAACTGTTTTTT.